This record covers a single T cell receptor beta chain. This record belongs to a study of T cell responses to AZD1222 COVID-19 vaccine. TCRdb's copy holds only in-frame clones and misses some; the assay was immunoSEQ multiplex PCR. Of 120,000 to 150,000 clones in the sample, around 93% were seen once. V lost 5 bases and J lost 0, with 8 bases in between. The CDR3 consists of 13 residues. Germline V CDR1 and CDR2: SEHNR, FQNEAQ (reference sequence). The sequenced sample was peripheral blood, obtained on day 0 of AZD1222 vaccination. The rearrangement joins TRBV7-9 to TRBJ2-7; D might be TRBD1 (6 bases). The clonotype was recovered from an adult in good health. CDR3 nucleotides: TGTGCCAGCAGCAGACAGGTCTCCTACGAGCAGTACTTC. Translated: CASSRQVSYEQYF.